This T cell receptor beta chain was captured in a study of cytomegalovirus exposure and HLA in healthy donors. Overall study context: Earlier findings included nearly 120 million unique TCR beta sequences obtained from some 180 million T cells. Study findings and constraints: Accurate prediction of HLA-A and HLA-B alleles (for most subjects) was reportedly achieved from TCR beta sequences. Because they were indistinguishable, some V segments, including TRBV6-2 and TRBV6-3, were excluded. Investigators reported 150 to 200 TCR beta chains as tied to cytomegalovirus.

Trimming took 2 bases from V and 6 from J; bases not matched to a gene: 7. Germline lookup yields CDR1 SGHTS and CDR2 YDEGEE. The CDR3 is 14 residues long. A note on this clone: Its antigen is still unknown.

The study ran its PCR with 60 Vbeta and 13 Jbeta primers. Sequencing was performed with immunoSEQ multiplex PCR; in TCRdb, only in-frame clones are kept and a portion is missing. The sample shows about 140,000 clones, 70% to 80% of them seen only once. The V and J genes are TRBV5-8 and TRBJ2-7; 8 bases line up with TRBD1. Sequencing used PBMCs. The receptor's source is a woman aged 40 to 50 in good health and CMV-seronegative. The CDR3 sequence is CASSFRGLSSEQYF. The DNA for the CDR3 is TGTGCCAGCAGCTTCAGGGGGCTCTCTTCCGAGCAGTACTTC.